In its sample, the clone carrying this T cell receptor beta chain was seen once. Its antigen is as yet unknown. CTLA-4 blockade with ipilimumab, together with focal radiation, was given to patients with chemo-refractory metastatic non-small-cell lung cancer. The table came from immunoSEQ multiplex PCR; TCRdb's copy has only in-frame clones and leaves some out. The sample has tens of thousands of clones; 70% to 80% are singletons. The data are from a study of radiotherapy plus CTLA-4 blockade in lung cancer. Regarding the study as a whole: It was early blood T cell clone dynamics, with interferon-beta, that reportedly best predicted response. After radiotherapy and ipilimumab, tumor-derived clones expanded in peripheral blood.

V was shortened by 3 bases and J by 12 bases, with 9 bases between the two germline ends. Germline lookup yields CDR1 SEHNR and CDR2 FQNEAQ (reference sequence). The CDR3 length is 11 residues. This chain connects TRBV7-9 to TRBJ2-1, with D possibly matching TRBD2 (5 bases). This sequence was found in a human donor with non-small cell lung cancer who had a complete response to radiotherapy plus ipilimumab. This specimen was peripheral blood, taken from a patient treated with radiotherapy plus ipilimumab. CDR3 sequence (DNA): TGTGCCAGCAGCTTCCCCCGGGGGCAGTTCTTC. Translating it yields CASSFPRGQFF.